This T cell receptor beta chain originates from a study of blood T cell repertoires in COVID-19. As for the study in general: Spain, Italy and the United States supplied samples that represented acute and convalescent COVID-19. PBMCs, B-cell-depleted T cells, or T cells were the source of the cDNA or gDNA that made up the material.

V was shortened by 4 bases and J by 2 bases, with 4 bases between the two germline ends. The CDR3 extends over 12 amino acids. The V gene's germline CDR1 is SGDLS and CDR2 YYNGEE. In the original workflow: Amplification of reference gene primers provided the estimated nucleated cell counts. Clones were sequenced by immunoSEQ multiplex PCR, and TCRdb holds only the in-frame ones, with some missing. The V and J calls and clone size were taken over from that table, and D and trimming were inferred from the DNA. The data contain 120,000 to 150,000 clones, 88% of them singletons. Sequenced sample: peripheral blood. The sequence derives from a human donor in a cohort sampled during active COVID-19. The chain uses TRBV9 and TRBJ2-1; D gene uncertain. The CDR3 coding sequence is TGTGCCAGCAGCCCAACCTACAATGAGCAGTTCTTC. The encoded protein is CASSPTYNEQFF.